What follows is one T cell receptor beta chain and its context. This record comes from a study of CD8 T cells in Susac syndrome. Germline V gene data show CDR1 as KGHDR and CDR2 as SFDVKD. This CDR3 contains 17 residues. Trimming cost V 6 bases and J 5 bases; bases outside gene matches: 10. Roughly 0.45 to 1 ug RNA was reverse transcribed with random hexamers. TCRdb ran MiXCR on the immunoSEQ multiplex PCR reads and lists one entry per CDR3 protein. The sample has roughly 190,000 distinct CDR3 sequences; about 94% are singletons. This sequence originates from a human donor in good health. The sequenced material came from CD4+ T cells from PBMCs. The chain employs TRBV24-1 and TRBJ2-5; 14 positions match TRBD2. In nucleotides, the CDR3 is TGTGCCACCAGTCCCGGACTAGCGGGAGGATTGGGGGAGACCCAGTACTTC. Translating it yields CATSPGLAGGLGETQYF.